The source of this T cell receptor beta chain is a study of cytomegalovirus exposure and HLA in healthy donors. Points from the study as a whole: Another analysis was done later, and it associated roughly 15,000 TCR beta sequences with HLA alleles at 0.05 false discovery rate. Among TCR beta chains of equal frequency, HLA-associated ones were more clonally expanded in a later analysis.

The PCR ran on 60 Vbeta and 13 Jbeta primers. Here immunoSEQ multiplex PCR was the method, and the copy in TCRdb shows in-frame clones only, minus some. The top ten clones hold approximately 3.4% of a sample with 65,000 or so clones, approximately 77% of them seen once. Details on this clone: Its cognate antigen is unknown.

Germline CDR1 reads MGHRA; CDR2 reads YSYEKL. This CDR3 has 13 residues. The germline V and J ends were trimmed by 1 base and 11 bases, with 14 bases remaining between them. The genes are TRBV4-1 and TRBJ1-2, with D possibly TRBD1 on 5 matching bases. Sequenced material: PBMCs. The TCR was taken from a woman aged 40-49 years in good health and CMV-seropositive. The CDR3 sequence: CASSQVDQGFYTF. The CDR3 DNA follows: TGCGCCAGCAGCCAAGTTGACCAGGGTTTTTACACCTTC.